The T cell receptor (beta chain) under discussion was sequenced for a study of beta chain features in type 1 diabetes. Since all of the isolated RNA was reverse transcribed, expressed TCRB transcripts were what got sequenced. Libraries were prepared by immunoSEQ multiplex PCR; TCRdb keeps only in-frame clonotypes and omits some of them. The data contain about 260,000 clones, just over 20% of them singletons. The CDR3 extends over 15 amino acids. Trimming removed 0 bases at V and 5 bases at J, with 13 bases between. Germline-derived CDR1 and CDR2 are LGHNA and YSLEER. Turning to this clone: What it recognizes is unknown.

The study, taken as a whole, reports: TCRB CDR3s from Type 1 diabetes patients were moderately but significantly shorter in all four CD4+ subsets.

This receptor was identified in a woman in her thirties or forties with type 1 diabetes. This rearrangement joins TRBV4-3 to TRBJ1-2, with unresolved D. Input material: naive CD4+ T cells from blood. The CDR3 sequence: CASSQERIPSYGYTF. CDR3 in DNA: TGCGCCAGCAGCCAAGAGAGAATCCCTAGTTATGGCTACACCTTC.